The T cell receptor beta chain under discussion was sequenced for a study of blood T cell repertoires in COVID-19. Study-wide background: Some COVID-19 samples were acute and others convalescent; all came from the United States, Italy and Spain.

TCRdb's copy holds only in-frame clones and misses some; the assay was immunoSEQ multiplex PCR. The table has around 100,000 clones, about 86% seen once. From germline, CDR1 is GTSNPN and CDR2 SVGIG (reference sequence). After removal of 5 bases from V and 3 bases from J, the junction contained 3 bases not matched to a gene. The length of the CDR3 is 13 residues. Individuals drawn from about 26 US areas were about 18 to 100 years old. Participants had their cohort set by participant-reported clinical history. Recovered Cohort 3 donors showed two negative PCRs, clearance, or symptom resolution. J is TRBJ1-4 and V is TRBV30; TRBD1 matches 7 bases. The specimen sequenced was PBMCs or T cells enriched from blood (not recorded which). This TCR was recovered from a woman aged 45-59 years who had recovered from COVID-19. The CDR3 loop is CAWAGGSNEKLFF. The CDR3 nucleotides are TGTGCCTGGGCAGGGGGGTCTAATGAAAAACTGTTTTTT. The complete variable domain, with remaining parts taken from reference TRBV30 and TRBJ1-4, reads SQTIHQWPATLVQPVGSPLSLECTVEGTSNPNLYWYRQAAGRGLQLLFYSVGIGQISSEVPQNLSASRPQDRQFILSSKKLLLSDSGFYLCAWAGGSNEKLFFGSGTQLSVL.